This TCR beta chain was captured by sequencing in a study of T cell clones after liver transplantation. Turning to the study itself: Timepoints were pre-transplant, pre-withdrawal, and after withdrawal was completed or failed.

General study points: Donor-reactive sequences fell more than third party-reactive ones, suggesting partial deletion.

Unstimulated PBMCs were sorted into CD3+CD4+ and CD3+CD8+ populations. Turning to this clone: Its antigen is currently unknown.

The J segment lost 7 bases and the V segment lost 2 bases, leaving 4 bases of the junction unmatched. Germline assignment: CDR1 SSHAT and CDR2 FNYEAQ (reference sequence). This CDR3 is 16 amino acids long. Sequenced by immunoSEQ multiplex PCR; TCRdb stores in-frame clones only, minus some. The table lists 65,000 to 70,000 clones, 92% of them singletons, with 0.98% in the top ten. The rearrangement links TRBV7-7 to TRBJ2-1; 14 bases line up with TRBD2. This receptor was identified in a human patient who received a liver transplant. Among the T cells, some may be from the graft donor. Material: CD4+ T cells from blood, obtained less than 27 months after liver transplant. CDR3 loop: CASSLRLAGGGNEQFF. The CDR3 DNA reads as TGTGCCAGCAGCTTAAGACTAGCGGGAGGGGGGAATGAGCAGTTCTTC.